A selection of T cell receptor beta chains follows, all from one sample in a study of shared clonotypes between healthy human individuals. Repertoires were generated with immunoSEQ multiplex PCR, while TCRdb's copy carries only in-frame clones and drops some. The table includes about 2.3 million clones, 92% detected once. Sequences were obtained from naive CD4+ T cells from PBMCs. The receptors were sampled from a man aged 18 to 29 in good health. Some clones in this sample may be carry-over from other donors' samples. The CDR3 runs from the conserved cysteine through the conserved F or W. A D gene is named only where the DNA matches it firmly. Rows may omit the clone size; those that give it use once, few, many or a size class.

d_call: -
clone_size: -
v_call: TRBV6-1
j_call: TRBJ1-6
cdr3_aa: CASSEVIVSGPAPLHF
cdr3_nt: TGTGCCAGCAGTGAAGTTATCGTGTCGGGGCCGGCACCCCTCCACTTT

d_call: TRBD2
clone_size: -
v_call: TRBV28
j_call: TRBJ2-7
cdr3_aa: CASDASGNYEQYF
cdr3_nt: TGTGCCAGCGATGCGAGCGGGAATTACGAGCAGTACTTC

d_call: TRBD1
clone_size: -
v_call: TRBV9
j_call: TRBJ1-5
cdr3_aa: CASSVDRGNQPQHF
cdr3_nt: TGTGCCAGCAGCGTTGACAGGGGGAATCAGCCCCAGCATTTT

d_call: TRBD1
clone_size: -
v_call: TRBV5-1
j_call: TRBJ2-5
cdr3_aa: CASSLGGQGETQYF
cdr3_nt: TGCGCCAGCAGCTTAGGAGGACAGGGAGAGACCCAGTACTTC

d_call: -
clone_size: once
v_call: TRBV6-5
j_call: TRBJ1-2
cdr3_aa: CASSYSRQVPYGYTF
cdr3_nt: TGTGCCAGCAGTTACTCGAGACAGGTCCCCTATGGCTACACCTTC

d_call: -
clone_size: -
v_call: TRBV18
j_call: TRBJ1-2
cdr3_aa: CASSPVDYGYTF
cdr3_nt: TGTGCCAGCTCTCCCGTTGACTATGGCTACACCTTC

d_call: TRBD2
clone_size: once
v_call: TRBV5-1
j_call: TRBJ2-1
cdr3_aa: CASRPPGLAGGGNEQFF
cdr3_nt: TGCGCCAGCAGACCACCGGGACTAGCGGGAGGGGGCAATGAGCAGTTCTTC

d_call: -
clone_size: -
v_call: TRBV6-5
j_call: TRBJ1-4
cdr3_aa: CASSFRAPGWEKLFF
cdr3_nt: TGTGCCAGCAGTTTCCGGGCCCCAGGCTGGGAAAAACTGTTTTTT

d_call: -
clone_size: -
v_call: TRBV28
j_call: TRBJ1-1
cdr3_aa: CASSWGGRNTEAFF
cdr3_nt: TGTGCCAGCAGTTGGGGGGGGAGAAACACTGAAGCTTTCTTT

d_call: TRBD1
clone_size: once
v_call: TRBV29-1
j_call: TRBJ2-7
cdr3_aa: CSPRIWTGSHEQYF
cdr3_nt: TGCAGCCCGAGAATATGGACAGGGTCCCACGAGCAGTACTTC

d_call: -
clone_size: -
v_call: TRBV28
j_call: TRBJ1-5
cdr3_aa: CASTSGGGSNQPQHF
cdr3_nt: TGTGCCAGCACTTCTGGGGGAGGTAGCAATCAGCCCCAGCATTTT

d_call: -
clone_size: -
v_call: TRBV5-1
j_call: TRBJ1-4
cdr3_aa: CASTGGLGNEKLFF
cdr3_nt: TGCGCCAGCACGGGCGGTCTGGGTAATGAAAAACTGTTTTTT

d_call: TRBD1
clone_size: -
v_call: TRBV7-9
j_call: TRBJ2-7
cdr3_aa: CASSTRDRGTYEQYF
cdr3_nt: TGTGCCAGCAGCACCCGGGACAGGGGAACCTACGAGCAGTACTTC

d_call: -
clone_size: once
v_call: TRBV7-2
j_call: TRBJ1-2
cdr3_aa: CASSLLIGTYGYTF
cdr3_nt: TGTGCCAGCAGCTTATTGATCGGGACCTATGGCTACACCTTC

d_call: TRBD2
clone_size: -
v_call: TRBV28
j_call: TRBJ2-3
cdr3_aa: CASRAGRGRSSGPDTQYF
cdr3_nt: TGTGCCAGCAGGGCGGGTCGCGGGAGGTCTTCGGGCCCAGATACGCAGTATTTT